One and the same sample provided the 4 T cell receptor beta chains below, sequenced in a study of naive and memory T cell subsets. RNA was extracted from approximately 2.4 ml of whole blood of healthy adults. Alpha and beta constant region primers primed reverse transcription for blood and skin samples. TCRdb processed the 5' RACE reads anew with MiXCR; each CDR3 protein has one entry. The table has about 22,000 distinct CDR3 sequences, roughly 4% seen once. These receptors all stem from a male donor in good health.

This clonotype was detected many times. The chain links TRBV7-8 to TRBJ2-3, with 9 bases aligning to TRBD2. The ends lost 5 bases at V and 6 bases at J; junction bases unmatched: 12. This CDR3 has 16 residues. Germline loops: CDR1 SGHVS, CDR2 FQNEAQ. The CDR3 is CASSPQPGLATDTQYF. The CDR3 nucleotides are TGTGCCAGCAGCCCCCAACCGGGACTAGCAACGGATACGCAGTATTTT.

This clonotype appeared a few times. Being one base from a much bigger clone, this may be a read error. V and J are TRBV28 and TRBJ2-7, with D perhaps TRBD1 or TRBD2 (5 bases each). CDR1 MDHEN and CDR2 SYDVKM come from the germline V gene. The CDR3 is 11 residues long. The V end lost 8 bases, the J end lost 6 bases, and 11 bases lay between the germline ends. In DNA form, the CDR3 reads TGTGCCAGCGGGGGTTTCAGCGAGCAGTACTTC. Amino acids: CASGGFSEQYF.

This clonotype was seen many times. The chain recombines TRBV29-1 with TRBJ2-1; 9 nucleotides align to TRBD2. Looked up from germline, CDR1 is SQVTM and CDR2 is ANQGSEA. This CDR3 contains 16 residues. After removal of 3 bases from V and 3 bases from J, the junction contained 9 bases not matched to a gene. The CDR3 protein is CSVEGESSGNYNEQFF. The CDR3 region has the DNA TGCAGCGTTGAGGGGGAGTCTAGCGGGAACTACAATGAGCAGTTCTTC.

The table lists this clonotype with many counts. V and J are TRBV10-1 and TRBJ2-3, with D possibly TRBD2 on 6 matching bases. The V gene lost 4 bases and the J gene lost 10 bases, with 15 bases spanning the gap. The CDR3 totals 13 residues. Germline V gene lookup returns CDR1 WNHNN and CDR2 SYGVQD (reference sequence). CDR3 nucleotides: TGCGCCAGCAGTGTTTTAGCGGCAGCCGCGCAGTATTTT. Translating gives CASSVLAAAAQYF.